This T cell receptor (beta chain) was found in a study of CD8+CD57+ T cells in acquired aplastic anemia. Whole-study context: Sorted CD4+ and CD8+ cells yielded about 3 ug of DNA on average.

Genomic DNA constituted the template upon which TCR beta VDJ and CDR3 profiling was performed. TCRdb reprocessed the reads via MiXCR and lists one record per CDR3 protein. The table lists approximately 59,000 distinct CDR3 sequences, approximately 54% of them singletons, with roughly 15% in the top ten. Patients selected for sequencing had displayed CD8+CD57+ cell expansion by flow cytometry. Blood came from patients not yet given any therapy. Material: sorted CD4+, CD8+, or CD8+CD57+ T cells (not recorded which) from PBMCs. The source of this sequence is a human donor with aplastic anemia.

The CDR3 DNA is TGTGCCACCGGACAGGGGGCGCGAGGCTACACCTTC. Protein: CATGQGARGYTF. V and J are TRBV10-3 and TRBJ1-2, with TRBD1 matching 11 bases. There are 12 residues in the CDR3. Germline V gives CDR1 ENHRY, CDR2 SYGVKD. V lost 10 bases, J lost 8 bases, and 6 bases stayed unmatched.